This record concerns one TCR beta chain sequence. The data derive from a study of blood T cell repertoires in COVID-19. Turning to the study itself: Italy, Spain and the United States were the sources of the convalescent and acute COVID-19 samples. The analysed material was cDNA or gDNA that came from T cells, B-cell-depleted T cells, or PBMCs.

Per germline, CDR1 SEHNR and CDR2 FQNEAQ (reference sequence). Trimming shortened V by 5 bases and J by 4 bases, and 11 bases separated the two germline ends. The CDR3 runs 13 residues. In the authors' workflow: Reference gene primer amplification yielded estimated nucleated cell counts. The table came from immunoSEQ multiplex PCR; TCRdb's copy has only in-frame clones and leaves some out. V, J and clone size reflect that table, while D and trimming were determined from the DNA. The table lists under 200,000 clones, around 85% of them singletons. The rearrangement uses TRBV7-9 and TRBJ1-2; a weak D match, TRBD1 (5 bases). This sequence originates from a woman in her sixties or seventies with acute or convalescent COVID-19. Sequencing input: peripheral blood. CDR3 protein: CASSDRQGYGYTF. CDR3 coding DNA: TGTGCCAGCAGCGATCGTCAGGGCTATGGCTACACCTTC.